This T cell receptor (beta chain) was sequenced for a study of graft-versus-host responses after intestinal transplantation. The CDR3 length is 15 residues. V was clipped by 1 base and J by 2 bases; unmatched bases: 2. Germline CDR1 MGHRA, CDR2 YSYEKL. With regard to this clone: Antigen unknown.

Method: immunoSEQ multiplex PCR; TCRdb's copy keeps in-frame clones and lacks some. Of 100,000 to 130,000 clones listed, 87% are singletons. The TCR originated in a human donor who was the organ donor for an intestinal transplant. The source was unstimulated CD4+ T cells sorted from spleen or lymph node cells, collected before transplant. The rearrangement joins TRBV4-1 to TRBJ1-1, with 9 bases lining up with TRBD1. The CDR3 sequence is CASSQADRGNTEAFF. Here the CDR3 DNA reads TGCGCCAGCAGCCAAGCGGACAGGGGTAACACTGAAGCTTTCTTT.